The 13 T cell receptor beta chains below were found in one sample sequenced in a study of blood T cells in healthy people across ages. With a J-beta primer mix and a sample-barcoded 5' primer, a second PCR ran 7 to 11 cycles. TCRdb recomputed calls from the 5' RACE reads with MiXCR, one row per CDR3 protein. In the table there are about 840,000 distinct CDR3 sequences, 25% to 35% of which are singletons. These data are also associated with another study on T cells of mothers and their children.

The sequenced sample consisted of blood. The receptors derive from a woman in her thirties or forties in good health.

This clonotype occurred many times. The rearrangement links TRBV4-1 to TRBJ2-5; 7 bases align to TRBD2. The CDR3 spans 15 residues. The V gene end was trimmed by 5 bases and the J gene end by 4 bases; junction bases not matched to a gene: 10. Looked up from germline, CDR1 is MGHRA and CDR2 is YSYEKL. The CDR3 region has the DNA TGCGCCAGCAGCGACGAGCCTTTAGCGGGAGAGACCCAGTACTTC. Encoded protein: CASSDEPLAGETQYF.

This clonotype was detected many times. V and J are TRBV29-1 and TRBJ1-2; tentative D call: TRBD1 (6 bases). The CDR3 is 13 amino acids. Germline CDR1 is SQVTM and CDR2 is ANQGSEA. V gave up 6 bases and J gave up 6 bases, with 17 bases separating them. The CDR3 DNA reads TGCAGCGTCCCAAGGCGGCAGGGGAATGGCTACACCTTC. Residues: CSVPRRQGNGYTF.

Comments on this clonotype: One end of the junction varies from germline; a read error may be responsible. The chain couples TRBV15 to TRBJ2-1, with TRBD1 identical over 7 bases. The germline V gene encodes CDR1 LNHNV and CDR2 YYDKDF (reference sequence). This CDR3 region has 15 residues. CDR3 sequence: CATNPDRSSNNEQFF. The DNA of the CDR3 is TGTGCCACCAACCCGGACAGGAGCTCCAACAATGAGCAGTTCTTC.

The rearrangement uses TRBV11-2 and TRBJ2-5; 8 nucleotides align to TRBD1. The trim removed 6 bases at V and 2 bases at J, leaving 11 bases unmatched. CDR1 SGHAT and CDR2 FQNNGV come from the germline V gene. The CDR3 extends over 16 amino acids. CDR3 in amino acids: CASSLRGDRSQETQYF. DNA for the CDR3: TGTGCCAGCAGTCTTAGAGGGGACAGGTCTCAAGAGACCCAGTACTTC.

This clonotype was observed a handful of times. V and J are TRBV7-2 and TRBJ2-2, with D maybe TRBD2 (5 bases). The CDR3 contains 18 residues. In germline, CDR1 is SGHTA, CDR2 FQGNSA. The V end was cut by 1 base, the J end by 2 bases, with 17 bases between. The CDR3 loop is CASSLVRRGGTNTGELFF. CDR3 in DNA: TGTGCCAGCAGCTTAGTCCGCAGAGGAGGAACTAACACCGGGGAGCTGTTTTTT.

Ten or more counts support this clonotype. The gene calls are TRBV7-9 and TRBJ2-7; tentative D call: TRBD2 (5 bases). Germline CDR1 SEHNR, CDR2 FQNEAQ (reference sequence). The CDR3 runs to 13 residues. V was cut by 1 base and J by 6 bases, with 10 bases left in between. DNA for the CDR3: TGTGCCAGCAGCTTAGGGGCCGGACTCGAGCAGTACTTC. It yields the protein CASSLGAGLEQYF.

This chain links TRBV18 with TRBJ2-3; D possibly corresponds to TRBD2 (6 bases). The V gene's germline CDR1 is KGHSH and CDR2 LQKENI. V shed 2 bases and J shed 5 bases, with 20 bases lying between them. CDR3 length equals 17 residues. The CDR3 DNA reads TGTGCCAGCTCACCAGAACCGGGACTCACATGGGGAGATACGCAGTATTTT. Encoded protein: CASSPEPGLTWGDTQYF.

This clonotype has only a few counts. A much larger clone differs from this one at a single base, so this may be a read error. The chain joins TRBV20-1 to TRBJ2-7; D uncertain. The V gene's germline CDR1 is DFQATT and CDR2 SNEGSKA (reference sequence). This CDR3 has 11 amino acids. V was clipped by 2 bases and J by 7 bases, with 9 bases between them. CDR3 amino acids: CSARSREEQYF. Written as DNA, the CDR3 is TGCAGTGCTAGATCCCGTGAAGAGCAGTACTTC.

V and J are TRBV14 and TRBJ2-7, with D uncertain. The germline CDR1 and CDR2 sequences are SGHDN and FVKESK. The CDR3 runs 17 residues. Trimming removed 1 base at V and 3 bases at J, with 19 bases between. CDR3 bases: TGTGCCAGCAGCCAAGGAGGAGTGTCAAGGTTCAGCTACGAGCAGTACTTC. Translating gives CASSQGGVSRFSYEQYF.

V and J are TRBV19 and TRBJ2-1; possibly TRBD1 for D (5 bases). V was trimmed by 3 bases and J by 5 bases, leaving 11 bases between them. Per the germline V gene, CDR1 is LNHDA and CDR2 is SQIVND (reference sequence). The CDR3 is 14 residues long. In nucleotides, the CDR3 is TGTGCCAGTAGTATCAACAGGATAAACAATGAGCAGTTCTTC. It is translated as CASSINRINNEQFF.

There are many counts of this clonotype. V gene TRBV7-2 combines with J gene TRBJ2-7; the match to TRBD2 covers 8 bases. Germline CDR1 reads SGHTA; CDR2 reads FQGNSA. The CDR3 extends over 14 amino acids. Trimming at V came to 5 bases and at J to 6 bases, leaving 9 bases not matched to a gene. The CDR3 DNA sequence: TGTGCCAGCAGCGTCGGGACTAGTTTCGGCGAGCAGTACTTC. Amino acid sequence: CASSVGTSFGEQYF.

This clonotype was detected only a few times. An end of the junction does not agree with germline; a read error may underlie this. The chain couples TRBV7-6 to TRBJ2-5, with 10 nucleotides matching TRBD2. Germline CDR1 SGHVS, CDR2 FNYEAQ. The CDR3 covers 17 residues. The CDR3 DNA reads TGTACCAGCAGCTTAATAGGCAGCGGGGGGGATCAAGAGACCCAGTACTTC. Translating gives CTSSLIGSGGDQETQYF.

This clonotype came up many times. The V and J genes are TRBV28 and TRBJ2-7, with TRBD1 as a possible D gene (6 bases). In germline, CDR1 is MDHEN, CDR2 SYDVKM. V lost 6 bases and J lost 3, with 18 bases in between. The CDR3 spans 15 residues. The DNA for the CDR3 is TGTGCCAGCAGAGCGACCGGGACACCCGTCTACGAGCAGTACTTC. Encoded protein: CASRATGTPVYEQYF.